A selection of T cell receptor beta chains follows, all from one sample in a study of PD-1 blockade in classical Hodgkin lymphoma. The repertoire was sequenced with immunoSEQ multiplex PCR; TCRdb's copy has only in-frame clones and lacks some. The repertoire has 25,000 to 30,000 clones, 60% to 75% of them found once; the top ten carry 3% to 3.5%. Sequencing used peripheral blood mononuclear cells (PBMCs), obtained before the second cycle of nivolumab. Every receptor here comes from a human donor with classical Hodgkin lymphoma. Both conserved end residues are part of each CDR3. The order of the fields is clone size, V gene, J gene, D gene, CDR3 protein, CDR3 DNA. A D gene is named only where the DNA matches it firmly. Not all rows give a size; the values are once, few, many and, for expanded clones, a class.

>medium-sized|TRBV6-6|TRBJ1-5|TRBD1
CASFGTEDQPQHF
TGTGCCAGCTTCGGGACAGAGGACCAGCCCCAGCATTTT
>NA|TRBV29-1|TRBJ2-7|NA
CSVGVGGSVVEQYF
TGCAGCGTTGGGGTAGGGGGATCGGTCGTCGAGCAGTACTTC
>once|TRBV23-1|TRBJ1-2|NA
CASSQSGTNYGYTF
TGCGCCAGCAGTCAATCGGGAACTAACTATGGCTACACCTTC
>NA|TRBV7-6|TRBJ2-7|NA
CASSYTRGTGEQYF
TGTGCCAGCAGCTATACTCGGGGGACTGGCGAGCAGTACTTC
>NA|TRBV6-5|TRBJ1-2|NA
CASRYIIGSGYTF
TGTGCCAGCAGGTACATAATTGGGAGTGGCTACACCTTC
>NA|TRBV12-2|TRBJ2-7|NA
CASRLKPHRGWGHKYEQYF
TGTGCAAGTCGCTTAAAACCTCACAGGGGATGGGGCCACAAATACGAGCAGTACTTC
>few|TRBV20-1|TRBJ1-1|NA
CSARRQEKAFF
TGCAGTGCTAGACGCCAGGAAAAAGCTTTCTTT
>NA|TRBV6-5|TRBJ1-1|NA
CASSSGDPSMNTEAFF
TGTGCCAGCAGTTCAGGGGACCCCTCCATGAACACTGAAGCTTTCTTT
>NA|TRBV6-5|TRBJ2-5|NA
CASRRTGFLQETQYF
TGTGCCAGCAGACGCACAGGGTTCCTCCAAGAGACCCAGTACTTC
>NA|TRBV19|TRBJ2-3|TRBD2
CASSRTSGSTDTQYF
TGTGCCAGTAGTAGGACTAGCGGAAGCACAGATACGCAGTATTTT
>NA|TRBV28|TRBJ1-1|NA
CASSYGPSYTEAFF
TGTGCCAGCAGTTACGGCCCTTCCTACACTGAAGCTTTCTTT